This TCR beta chain is drawn from a study of early T cells in non-severe SARS-CoV-2 infection. Study overall: Chains were not paired, and sequencing was done on bulk RNA from unsorted whole blood. Study-wide results and limits: Private and CD4 specificities were missed by VDJdb matching, which favored anti-spike CD8 responses.

The CDR3 is 12 residues long. V lost 6 bases, J lost 7 bases, and 13 bases lay in between. Germline-derived CDR1 and CDR2 are MNHEY and SMNVEV (reference sequence). Each cDNA molecule carried a unique molecular identifier. TCRdb re-called the 5' RACE reads through MiXCR, storing one row per CDR3 protein. The sample contains about 64,000 distinct CDR3 sequences, roughly 5% of which appear only once. This clonotype was observed at least ten times. Antigen unknown. The clonotype was recovered from an adult who was a healthcare worker with PCR-confirmed SARS-CoV-2 infection or an uninfected control (not recorded which). Material for sequencing was whole blood. This rearrangement joins TRBV27 to TRBJ2-7; either TRBD1 or TRBD2 may supply D (5 bases each). The CDR3 loop reads CASSQTGAEQYF. CDR3 sequence (DNA): TGTGCCAGCAGCCAAACCGGGGCAGAGCAGTACTTC.